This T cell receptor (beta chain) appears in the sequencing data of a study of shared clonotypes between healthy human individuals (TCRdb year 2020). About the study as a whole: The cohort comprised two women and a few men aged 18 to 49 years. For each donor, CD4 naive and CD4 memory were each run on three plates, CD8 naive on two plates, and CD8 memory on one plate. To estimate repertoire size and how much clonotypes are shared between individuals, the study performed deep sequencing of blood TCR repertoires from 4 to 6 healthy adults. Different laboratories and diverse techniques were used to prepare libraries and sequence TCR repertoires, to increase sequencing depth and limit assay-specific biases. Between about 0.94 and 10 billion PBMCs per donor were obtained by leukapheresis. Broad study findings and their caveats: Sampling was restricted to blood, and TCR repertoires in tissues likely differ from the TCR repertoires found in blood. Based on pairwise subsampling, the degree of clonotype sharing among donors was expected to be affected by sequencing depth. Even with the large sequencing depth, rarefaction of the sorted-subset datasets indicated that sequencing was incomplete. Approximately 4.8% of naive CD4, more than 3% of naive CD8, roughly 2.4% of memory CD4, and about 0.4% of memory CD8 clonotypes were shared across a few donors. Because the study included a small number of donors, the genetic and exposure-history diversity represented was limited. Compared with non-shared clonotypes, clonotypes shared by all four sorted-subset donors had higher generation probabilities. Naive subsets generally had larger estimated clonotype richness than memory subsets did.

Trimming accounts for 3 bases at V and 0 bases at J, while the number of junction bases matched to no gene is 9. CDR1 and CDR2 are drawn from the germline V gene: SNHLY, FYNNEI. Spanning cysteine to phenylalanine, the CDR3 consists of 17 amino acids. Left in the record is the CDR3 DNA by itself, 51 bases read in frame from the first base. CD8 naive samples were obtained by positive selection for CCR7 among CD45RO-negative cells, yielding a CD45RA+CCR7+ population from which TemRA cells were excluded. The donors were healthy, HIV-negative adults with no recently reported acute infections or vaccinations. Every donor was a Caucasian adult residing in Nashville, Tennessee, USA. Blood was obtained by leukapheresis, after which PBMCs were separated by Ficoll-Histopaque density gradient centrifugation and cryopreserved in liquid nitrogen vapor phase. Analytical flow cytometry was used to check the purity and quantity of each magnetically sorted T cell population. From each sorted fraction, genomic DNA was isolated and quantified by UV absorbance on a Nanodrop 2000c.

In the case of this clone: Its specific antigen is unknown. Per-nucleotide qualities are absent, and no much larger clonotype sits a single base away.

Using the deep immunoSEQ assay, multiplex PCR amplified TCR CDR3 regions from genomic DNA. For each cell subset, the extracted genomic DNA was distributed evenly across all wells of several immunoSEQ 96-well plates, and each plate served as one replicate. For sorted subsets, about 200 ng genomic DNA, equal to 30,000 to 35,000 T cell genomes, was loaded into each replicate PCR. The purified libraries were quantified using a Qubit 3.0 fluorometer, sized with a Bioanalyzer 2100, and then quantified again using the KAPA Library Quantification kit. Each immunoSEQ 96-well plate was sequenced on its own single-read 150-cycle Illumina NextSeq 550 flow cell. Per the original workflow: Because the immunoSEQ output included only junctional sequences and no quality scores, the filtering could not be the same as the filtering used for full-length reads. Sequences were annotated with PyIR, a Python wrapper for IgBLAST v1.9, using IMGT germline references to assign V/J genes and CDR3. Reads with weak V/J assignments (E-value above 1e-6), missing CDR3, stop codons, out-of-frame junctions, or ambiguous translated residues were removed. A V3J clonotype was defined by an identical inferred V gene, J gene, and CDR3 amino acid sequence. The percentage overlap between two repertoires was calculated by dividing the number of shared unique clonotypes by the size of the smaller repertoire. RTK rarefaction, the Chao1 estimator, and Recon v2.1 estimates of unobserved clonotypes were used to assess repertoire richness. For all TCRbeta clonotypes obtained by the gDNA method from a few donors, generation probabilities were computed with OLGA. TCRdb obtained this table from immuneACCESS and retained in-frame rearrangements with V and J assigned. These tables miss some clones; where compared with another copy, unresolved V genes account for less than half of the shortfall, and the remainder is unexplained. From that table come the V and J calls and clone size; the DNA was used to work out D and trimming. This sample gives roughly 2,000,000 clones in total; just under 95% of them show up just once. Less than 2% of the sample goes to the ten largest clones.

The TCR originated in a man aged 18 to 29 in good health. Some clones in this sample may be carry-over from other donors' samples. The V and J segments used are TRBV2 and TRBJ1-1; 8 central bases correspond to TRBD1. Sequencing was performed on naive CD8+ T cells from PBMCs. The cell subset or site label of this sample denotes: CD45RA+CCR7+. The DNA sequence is TGTGCCAGCAGTGAGTGGGGACAGGCGACTATGAACACTGAAGCTTTCTTT. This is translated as CASSEWGQATMNTEAFF.